This T cell receptor (beta chain) was documented in a study of T cells in Graves' hyperthyroidism and ophthalmopathy. This clonotype was observed at least ten times. The V and J ends lost 6 bases and 0 bases respectively, with 8 bases between them. CDR1 is SEHNR, CDR2 FQNEAQ, per germline (reference sequence). CDR3 length: 14 amino acids. Amplification of TCR beta CDR3 regions was performed using RNA transcripts as template. The study used the HTBI primer set for a first-round RT-PCR of the TCR CDR3. TCRdb re-derived calls from the multiplex PCR reads in MiXCR, one entry per CDR3 protein. The profile shows under 800,000 distinct CDR3 sequences, 13% to 15% of them singletons.

This rearrangement joins TRBV7-9 to TRBJ2-2; the D gene is possibly TRBD2 (6 bases). Sequencing input: blood. The receptor was isolated from a woman in her late teens or twenties with Graves' hyperthyroidism. As DNA, the CDR3 is TGTGCCAGCAGACCTAGCGCGAACACCGGGGAGCTGTTTTTT. Protein sequence: CASRPSANTGELFF.